The 9 T cell receptor beta chains presented below share a single source sample, sequenced in a study of neurological immune-mediated disorders. TCRdb redid the calling of the 5' RACE reads with MiXCR, one entry per CDR3 protein. The data show roughly 50,000 distinct CDR3 sequences, over 15% seen once. The material sequenced was PBMCs. These receptors were taken from a man aged 55 to 69 in good health.

This clonotype was seen repeatedly, ten times or more. The V call is TRBV29-1, the J call TRBJ2-3; maybe TRBD2 (5 bases). The V gene's germline CDR1 is SQVTM and CDR2 ANQGSEA. The CDR3 is 17 amino acids. The ends were cut back, 0 bases at V and 2 bases at J, with 18 bases in the middle. CDR3 sequence reads: CSVEDWGEAVATDTQYF. CDR3 sequence (DNA): TGCAGCGTTGAAGATTGGGGAGAAGCCGTCGCCACAGATACGCAGTATTTT.

At least ten counts were recorded for this clonotype. The genes are TRBV11-2 and TRBJ2-1; 10 bases are a match to TRBD2. Germline trimming cut 5 bases from V and 15 bases from J; bases unmatched to any gene: 19. The CDR3 totals 16 residues. Germline CDR1 and CDR2: SGHAT and FQNNGV. The CDR3 here is CASSPQGLALKRVLFF. As DNA, the CDR3 is TGTGCCAGCAGCCCCCAGGGACTAGCGCTTAAAAGAGTACTGTTCTTC.

The table lists this clonotype with a few counts. The rearrangement joins TRBV12-3 or TRBV12-4 to TRBJ2-3; the D gene is possibly TRBD2 (6 bases). The CDR3 covers 16 residues. Deletions cut 8 bases from V and 0 bases from J, with 18 bases between. The CDR3 protein is CASSEGGKASTDTQYF. Written as DNA, the CDR3 is TGTGCCAGCTCGGAGGGAGGCAAGGCTAGCACAGATACGCAGTATTTT.

The table lists this clonotype with many counts. The chain carries TRBV20-1 and TRBJ1-1; D possibly corresponds to TRBD1 (5 bases). The CDR3 totals 12 residues. CDR1 DFQATT and CDR2 SNEGSKA come from the germline V gene (reference sequence). The V and J ends lost 5 bases and 1 base respectively, with 8 bases between them. CDR3 DNA sequence: TGCAGTGCTGAACAGGCGAACACTGAAGCTTTCTTT. Its translation: CSAEQANTEAFF.

Points on this clonotype: This may come from a read error, since a much larger clone is one base off. The conserved phenylalanine or tryptophan normally closing the CDR3 is absent here, so this likely arose from a read error. The rearrangement links TRBV20-1 to TRBJ2-1; tentatively, D is TRBD1 (6 bases). The germline V and J ends were trimmed by 5 bases and 1 base, with 12 bases remaining between them. The CDR3 is 14 residues long. CDR1 is DFQATT and CDR2 is SNEGSKA in the germline V gene (reference sequence). The CDR3 region has the DNA TGCAGTGCTCGAGCTACAGGGTCCTACAATGAGCAGTTCTTA. Encoded protein: CSARATGSYNEQFL.

On this clonotype itself: A read error may be the cause here, since a much bigger clone is one base away. The chain is built from TRBV12-3 or TRBV12-4 and TRBJ2-2, with D perhaps matching TRBD1 (6 bases). Deletions cut 5 bases from V and 7 bases from J, with 14 bases between. This CDR3 is 14 amino acids long. Here the CDR3 reads CASSRTGNGGELFF. CDR3 in DNA: TGTGCCAGCAGTAGAACAGGGAATGGCGGGGAGCTGTTTTTT.

This clonotype was found many times. The chain combines TRBV12-3 or TRBV12-4 with TRBJ2-3; D unclear. The CDR3 consists of 13 residues. Trimming removed 7 bases at V and 8 bases at J, with 16 bases between. As DNA, the CDR3 is TGTGCCAGCAATCCGGACGCAACTGGTACGCAGTATTTT. It is translated as CASNPDATGTQYF.

This clonotype was picked up many times. The rearrangement uses TRBV20-1 and TRBJ1-1, with D uncertain. The CDR3 totals 11 residues. The germline V and J ends were trimmed by 6 bases and 3 bases, with 8 bases remaining between them. Germline loops: CDR1 DFQATT, CDR2 SNEGSKA (reference sequence). The DNA of the CDR3 is TGCAGTGCCAGTGGGTACACTGAAGCTTTCTTT. It translates to CSASGYTEAFF.

This clonotype was observed at least ten times. This chain links TRBV7-2 with TRBJ2-2; D is undetermined. Trimming pared 6 bases from V and 1 base from J, leaving 6 bases between. Germline CDR1 is SGHTA and CDR2 is FQGNSA. The CDR3 contains 13 residues. Written as DNA, the CDR3 is TGTGCCAGCAGTCGAAGGAACACCGGGGAGCTGTTTTTT. This gives the protein CASSRRNTGELFF.